One and the same sample provided the 8 T cell receptor beta chains below, sequenced in a study of blood T cell repertoires in COVID-19. Assay: immunoSEQ multiplex PCR; the TCRdb copy retains only in-frame clones and omits some. In the table there are about 140,000 clones, around 82% of which are singletons. Sequencing was performed on peripheral blood. The receptors shown here come from a woman aged 55-75 years with acute or convalescent COVID-19.

The CDR3 spells CAISESGETQYF. The CDR3 region has the DNA TGTGCCATCAGTGAGTCGGGCGAGACCCAGTACTTC. The rearrangement joins TRBV10-3 to TRBJ2-5; no clear D. CDR3 size: 12 residues. CDR1 ENHRY and CDR2 SYGVKD come from the germline V gene. V gave up 0 bases and J gave up 5 bases, with 4 bases separating them.

The chain combines TRBV6-5 with TRBJ1-2; 10 bases align to TRBD1. Germline-derived CDR1 and CDR2 are MNHEY and SVGAGI. J was trimmed by 5 bases and V by 5 bases; bases with no gene match: 8. This CDR3 is built from 15 residues. CDR3 sequence: CASSRAGTGVYGYTF. DNA of the CDR3: TGTGCCAGCAGTAGAGCCGGGACAGGGGTTTATGGCTACACCTTC.

This chain joins TRBV7-3 and TRBJ1-1, with D unclear. The V gene's germline CDR1 is SGHTA and CDR2 FQGTGA. The CDR3 has 14 amino acids. With 5 bases removed from V and 1 base from J, the gap between germline ends came to 11 bases. CDR3 sequence reads: CASSQSGRNTEAFF. The DNA of the CDR3 is TGTGCCAGCAGCCAAAGCGGTCGGAACACTGAAGCTTTCTTT.

This clone turned up a few times. The rearrangement joins TRBV9 to TRBJ1-5; 7 bases map to TRBD1. The CDR3 covers 15 residues. The germline V gene encodes CDR1 SGDLS and CDR2 YYNGEE. With V trimmed by 0 bases and J by 3 bases, 3 bases remained unmatched. The chain's CDR3 is CASSVEGATNQPQHF. DNA of the CDR3: TGTGCCAGCAGCGTAGAGGGGGCGACCAATCAGCCCCAGCATTTT.

V and J are TRBV6-4 and TRBJ1-1; 7 nucleotides match TRBD1. The germline CDR1 and CDR2 sequences are MRHNA and SNTAGT. CDR3 length: 15 amino acids. V gave up 5 bases and J gave up 4 bases; unmatched junction bases: 10. The CDR3 nucleotides read TGTGCCAGCAGTAAAGAGCAGGGGGTAGCCACTGAAGCTTTCTTT. Protein product: CASSKEQGVATEAFF.

Here the CDR3 DNA reads TGTGCCAGCAGCGGCCGACCGGGAGGGGAGACCCAGTACTTC. It is translated as CASSGRPGGETQYF. V usage is TRBV3-1 (or the pseudogene TRBV3-2) and J usage is TRBJ2-5; 8 bases align to TRBD2. Trimming took 5 bases from V and 5 from J; bases not matched to a gene: 7. Germline V CDR1 and CDR2: LGHDT, YNNKEL (reference sequence). There are 14 residues in the CDR3.

This clone has only a few counts. The chain uses TRBV7-2 and TRBJ1-5; weak D call: TRBD1 (5 bases). Germline V lookup: CDR1 SGHTA, CDR2 FQGNSA. V dropped 4 bases and J dropped 6 bases, with 10 bases sitting between them. This CDR3 has 13 residues. In nucleotides, the CDR3 is TGTGCCAGCAGCTGGAACCAGGGTCAGCCCCAGCATTTT. This encodes CASSWNQGQPQHF.

This chain joins TRBV9 and TRBJ2-2, with D uncertain. V lost 0 bases and J 1 base, leaving 7 bases between the germline ends. The CDR3 spans 15 residues. Germline V gene lookup returns CDR1 SGDLS and CDR2 YYNGEE. The CDR3 bases are TGTGCCAGCAGCGTAGGTACTCAGAACACCGGGGAGCTGTTTTTT. Encoded protein: CASSVGTQNTGELFF.